This T cell receptor (beta chain) comes out of a study of blood T cell repertoires in COVID-19. Study background: Some COVID-19 samples were acute and others convalescent; all came from the United States, Italy and Spain. PBMCs, B-cell-depleted T cells, or T cells were the source of the cDNA or gDNA that made up the material.

Original processing methods: The authors estimated nucleated cell counts from reference gene primer amplification. The assay was immunoSEQ multiplex PCR, and TCRdb's table has in-frame clones only and misses some. Clonal size and the V and J genes are those of that table, whereas D and trimming came from the DNA. The data show 100,000 to 110,000 clones, around 88% seen once. The V gene end was trimmed by 6 bases and the J gene end by 8 bases; junction bases not matched to a gene: 8. The CDR3 spans 13 residues. V usage is TRBV12-3 or TRBV12-4 and J usage is TRBJ1-1; 8 bases match TRBD1. Material for sequencing was peripheral blood. The receptor comes from a human donor in a cohort sampled during active COVID-19. CDR3 nucleotide sequence: TGTGCCAGCAGCGGGGACAGGCGGTCAGAAGCTTTCTTT. This sequence encodes CASSGDRRSEAFF.